Only a few counts were recorded for the clone carrying this T cell receptor beta chain. Its antigen is unknown. From germline, CDR1 is MGHRA and CDR2 YSYEKL. The CDR3 length is 16 residues. V lost 2 bases to trimming and J lost 0 bases, with 14 bases between them. TCRdb processed the 5' RACE reads anew with MiXCR; each CDR3 protein has one entry. The table has tens of thousands of distinct CDR3 sequences, 8.5% to 10% seen once. The data were obtained in a study of early T cells in non-severe SARS-CoV-2 infection. Overall study: It was bulk RNA from unsorted whole blood that was sequenced, and the chains were unpaired.

Study-wide results and limits: Sequences matched to VDJdb favored anti-spike CD8 responses, while private and CD4 specificities were missed.

The material was whole blood, obtained at baseline. The TCR was taken from an adult who was a healthcare worker with PCR-confirmed SARS-CoV-2 infection or an uninfected control (not recorded which). J is TRBJ2-7 and V is TRBV4-1, with D unresolved. CDR3 sequence (DNA): TGCGCCAGCAGCCAATCTTTTGGCGGCAGCTCCTACGAGCAGTACTTC. Encoded protein: CASSQSFGGSSYEQYF.